This T cell receptor (beta chain) stems from a study of T cell responses to AZD1222 COVID-19 vaccine. TCRdb's copy holds only in-frame clones and misses some; the assay was immunoSEQ multiplex PCR. The sample holds roughly 150,000 clones, less than 95% seen once. Regarding the study as a whole: The donor group comprised mostly white British people and more females; the analysis possibly underestimated clonal diversity.

Trimming cost V 6 bases and J 10 bases, with 13 bases left between them. Germline V CDR1 and CDR2: MNHEY, SVGAGI. This CDR3 has 13 amino acids. This clone was seen just once. The antigen is undetermined. The receptor was derived from an adult in good health. The sequencing here drew on peripheral blood, taken on day 0 of AZD1222 vaccination. The genes are TRBV6-5 and TRBJ1-6; D may be TRBD1 (5 bases). The CDR3 coding sequence is TGTGCCAGCAGGGGAAACAGGCGGTCACCCCTCCACTTT. Encoded protein: CASRGNRRSPLHF.